A selection of T cell receptor beta chains follows, all from one sample in a study of T cell responses to AZD1222 COVID-19 vaccine. Measured with immunoSEQ multiplex PCR; TCRdb has only the in-frame clones, and not every one. Of tens of thousands of clones listed, about 90% are singletons. The source was peripheral blood, collected 28 days after the second AZD1222 dose. Every receptor here comes from an adult who received the AZD1222 COVID-19 vaccine. Each CDR3 is given with its conserved first and last residue. Fields, in order: D gene, J gene, clone size, V gene, CDR3 protein, CDR3 DNA. The D gene is left open where the match is weak. Clone size is stated in some rows and not others, as once, few, many or a class when expanded.

D gene: NA
J gene: TRBJ1-5
clone size: once
V gene: TRBV6-2/TRBV6-3
CDR3 protein: CASSPNREWAQPQHF
CDR3 DNA: TGTGCCAGCAGTCCGAACAGGGAATGGGCTCAGCCCCAGCATTTT

D gene: NA
J gene: TRBJ1-2
clone size: NA
V gene: TRBV29-1
CDR3 protein: CSVDLRGDYGYTF
CDR3 DNA: TGCAGCGTTGACCTTAGGGGAGACTATGGCTACACCTTC

D gene: TRBD2
J gene: TRBJ2-5
clone size: NA
V gene: TRBV30
CDR3 protein: CAWGTAGGETQYF
CDR3 DNA: TGTGCCTGGGGGACCGCGGGGGGAGAGACCCAGTACTTC

D gene: TRBD1
J gene: TRBJ1-1
clone size: once
V gene: TRBV4-1
CDR3 protein: CASSQETGLNTEAFF
CDR3 DNA: TGCGCCAGCAGCCAAGAGACAGGGCTGAACACTGAAGCTTTCTTT

D gene: TRBD1
J gene: TRBJ1-4
clone size: NA
V gene: TRBV5-1
CDR3 protein: CASSSTRQGMSNEKLFF
CDR3 DNA: TGCGCCAGCAGCTCGACTCGACAGGGGATGTCTAATGAAAAACTGTTTTTT

D gene: TRBD1
J gene: TRBJ1-2
clone size: few
V gene: TRBV28
CDR3 protein: CASSFWVEGQGRVGYTF
CDR3 DNA: TGTGCCAGCAGTTTTTGGGTCGAGGGACAGGGACGGGTGGGCTACACCTTC

D gene: NA
J gene: TRBJ1-2
clone size: NA
V gene: TRBV7-9
CDR3 protein: CASSGSLILDGYTF
CDR3 DNA: TGTGCCAGCAGCGGCAGTTTAATCCTCGATGGCTACACCTTC

D gene: NA
J gene: TRBJ2-5
clone size: NA
V gene: TRBV3-1/TRBV3-2
CDR3 protein: CASSQDPAGHQETQYF
CDR3 DNA: TGTGCCAGCAGCCAAGATCCGGCAGGACACCAAGAGACCCAGTACTTC

D gene: NA
J gene: TRBJ1-1
clone size: NA
V gene: TRBV4-2
CDR3 protein: CASSPKDTAGTLGSEAFF
CDR3 DNA: TGTGCCAGCAGCCCGAAGGACACCGCCGGGACTTTGGGATCTGAAGCTTTCTTT

D gene: NA
J gene: TRBJ2-1
clone size: NA
V gene: TRBV11-1
CDR3 protein: CASSGVGSYNEQFF
CDR3 DNA: TGTGCCAGCAGCGGAGTTGGGTCCTACAATGAGCAGTTCTTC

D gene: NA
J gene: TRBJ1-3
clone size: once
V gene: TRBV9
CDR3 protein: CASSVAPSSGNTIYF
CDR3 DNA: TGTGCCAGCAGCGTAGCCCCGTCCTCTGGAAACACCATATATTTT

D gene: TRBD2
J gene: TRBJ2-5
clone size: NA
V gene: TRBV6-2/TRBV6-3
CDR3 protein: CASSSGLGLETQYF
CDR3 DNA: TGTGCCAGCAGTTCTGGACTAGGTTTGGAGACCCAGTACTTC

D gene: TRBD2
J gene: TRBJ2-3
clone size: NA
V gene: TRBV27
CDR3 protein: CASASGPSTDTQYF
CDR3 DNA: TGTGCGTCAGCTAGCGGTCCAAGCACAGATACGCAGTATTTT